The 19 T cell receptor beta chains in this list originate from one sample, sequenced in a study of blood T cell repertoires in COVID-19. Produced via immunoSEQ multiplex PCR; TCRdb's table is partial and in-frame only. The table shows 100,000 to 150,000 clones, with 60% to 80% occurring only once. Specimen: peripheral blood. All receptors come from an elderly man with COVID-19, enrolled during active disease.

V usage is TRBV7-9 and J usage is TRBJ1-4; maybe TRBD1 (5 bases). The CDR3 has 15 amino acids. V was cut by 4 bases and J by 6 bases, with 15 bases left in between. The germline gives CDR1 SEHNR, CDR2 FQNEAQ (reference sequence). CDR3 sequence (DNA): TGTGCCAGCAGCTCCTGGAGGGGTAGTTATGAAAAACTGTTTTTT. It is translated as CASSSWRGSYEKLFF.

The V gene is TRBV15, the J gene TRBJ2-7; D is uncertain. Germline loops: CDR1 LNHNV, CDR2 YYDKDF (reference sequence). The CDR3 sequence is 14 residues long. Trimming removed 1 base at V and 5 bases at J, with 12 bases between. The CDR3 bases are TGTGCCACCAGCAGAGGAACGCTGGGCCACGAGCAGTACTTC. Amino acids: CATSRGTLGHEQYF.

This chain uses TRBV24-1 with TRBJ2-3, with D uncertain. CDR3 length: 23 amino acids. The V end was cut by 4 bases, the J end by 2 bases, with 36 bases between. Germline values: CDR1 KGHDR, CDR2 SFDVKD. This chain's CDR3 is CATSDPYYSDSDNLLLDTDTQYF. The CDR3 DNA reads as TGTGCCACCAGTGACCCCTACTACTCGGATTCCGATAATTTACTCCTAGACACAGATACGCAGTATTTT.

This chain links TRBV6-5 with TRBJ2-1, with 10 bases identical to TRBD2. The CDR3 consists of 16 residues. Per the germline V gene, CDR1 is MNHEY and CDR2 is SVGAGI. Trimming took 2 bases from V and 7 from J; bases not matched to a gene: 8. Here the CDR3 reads CASSYGGLAGVNEQFF. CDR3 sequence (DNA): TGTGCCAGCAGTTACGGGGGGCTAGCGGGAGTGAATGAGCAGTTCTTC.

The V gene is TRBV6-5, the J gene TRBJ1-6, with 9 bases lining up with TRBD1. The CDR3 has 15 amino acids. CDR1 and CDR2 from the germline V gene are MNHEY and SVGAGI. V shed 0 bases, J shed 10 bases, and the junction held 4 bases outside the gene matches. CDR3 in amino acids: CASSYSGQGSSPLHF. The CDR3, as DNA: TGTGCCAGCAGTTACTCTGGACAGGGGAGCTCACCCCTCCACTTT.

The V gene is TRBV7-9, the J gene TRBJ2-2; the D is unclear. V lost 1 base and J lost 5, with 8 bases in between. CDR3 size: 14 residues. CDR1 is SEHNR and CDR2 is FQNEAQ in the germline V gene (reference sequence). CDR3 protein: CASSLDPRTGELFF. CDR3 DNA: TGTGCCAGCAGCTTAGACCCTAGAACCGGGGAGCTGTTTTTT. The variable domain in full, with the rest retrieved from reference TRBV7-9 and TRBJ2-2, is DTGVSQNPRHKITKRGQNVTFRCDPISEHNRLYWYRQTLGQGPEFLTYFQNEAQLEKSRLLSDRFSAERPKGSFSTLEIQRTEQGDSAMYLCASSLDPRTGELFFGEGSRLTVL.

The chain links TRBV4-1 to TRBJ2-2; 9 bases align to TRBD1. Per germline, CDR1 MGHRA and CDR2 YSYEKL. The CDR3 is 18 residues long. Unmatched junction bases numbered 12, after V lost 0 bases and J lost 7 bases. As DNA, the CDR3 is TGCGCCAGCAGCCAAGAACAGGGGGCTCTGGTCCCCAACGGGGAGCTGTTTTTT. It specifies CASSQEQGALVPNGELFF.

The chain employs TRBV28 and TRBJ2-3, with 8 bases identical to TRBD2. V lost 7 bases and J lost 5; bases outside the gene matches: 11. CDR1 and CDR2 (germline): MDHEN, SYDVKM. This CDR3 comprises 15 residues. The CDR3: CASNHQRESVDTQYF. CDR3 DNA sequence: TGTGCCAGCAACCATCAGCGGGAGTCTGTAGATACGCAGTATTTT.

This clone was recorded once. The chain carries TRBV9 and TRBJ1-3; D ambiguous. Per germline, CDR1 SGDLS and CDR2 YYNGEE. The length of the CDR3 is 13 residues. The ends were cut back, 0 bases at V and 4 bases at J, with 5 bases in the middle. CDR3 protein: CASSVGVGNTIYF. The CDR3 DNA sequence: TGTGCCAGCAGCGTAGGCGTCGGAAACACCATATATTTT.

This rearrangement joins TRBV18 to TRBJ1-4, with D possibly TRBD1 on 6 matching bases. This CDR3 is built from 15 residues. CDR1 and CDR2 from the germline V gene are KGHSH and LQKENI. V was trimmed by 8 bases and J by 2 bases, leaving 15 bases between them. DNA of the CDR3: TGTGCCAGCACCGCCTCCGGACAGACTAATGAAAAACTGTTTTTT. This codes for CASTASGQTNEKLFF.

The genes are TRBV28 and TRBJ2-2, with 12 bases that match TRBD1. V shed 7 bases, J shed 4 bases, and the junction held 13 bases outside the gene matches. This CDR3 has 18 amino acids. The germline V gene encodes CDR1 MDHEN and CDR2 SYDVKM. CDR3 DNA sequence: TGTGCCAGCATACTGTCCGGGACAGGGGGCATCGGCACCGGGGAGCTGTTTTTT. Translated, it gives CASILSGTGGIGTGELFF.

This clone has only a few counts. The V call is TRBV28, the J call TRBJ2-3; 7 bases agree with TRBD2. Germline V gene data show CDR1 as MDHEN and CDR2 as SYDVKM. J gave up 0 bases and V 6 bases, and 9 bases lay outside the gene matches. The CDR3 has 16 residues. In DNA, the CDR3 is TGTGCCAGCAGCACGTCGGGGAGGGGCAGCACAGATACGCAGTATTTT. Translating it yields CASSTSGRGSTDTQYF. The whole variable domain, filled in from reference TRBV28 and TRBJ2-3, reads DVKVTQSSRYLVKRTGEKVFLECVQDMDHENMFWYRQDPGLGLRLIYFSYDVKMKEKGDIPEGYSVSREKKERFSLILESASTNQTSMYLCASSTSGRGSTDTQYFGPGTRLTVL.

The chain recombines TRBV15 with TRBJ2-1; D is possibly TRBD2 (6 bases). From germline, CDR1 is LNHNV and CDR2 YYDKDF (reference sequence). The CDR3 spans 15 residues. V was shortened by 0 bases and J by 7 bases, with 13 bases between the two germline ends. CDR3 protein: CATSRDQDYQNEQFF. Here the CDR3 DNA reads TGTGCCACCAGCAGAGATCAGGACTATCAGAATGAGCAGTTCTTC.

CDR3 in DNA: TGTGCCAGCAGCGGATCCCGGACTAGCTTGTACGAGCAGTACTTC. This codes for CASSGSRTSLYEQYF. V usage is TRBV7-8 and J usage is TRBJ2-7, with 8 bases that match TRBD2. The germline V gene encodes CDR1 SGHVS and CDR2 FQNEAQ. The length of the CDR3 is 15 residues. V lost 5 bases to trimming and J lost 4 bases; unmatched junction nucleotides: 10.

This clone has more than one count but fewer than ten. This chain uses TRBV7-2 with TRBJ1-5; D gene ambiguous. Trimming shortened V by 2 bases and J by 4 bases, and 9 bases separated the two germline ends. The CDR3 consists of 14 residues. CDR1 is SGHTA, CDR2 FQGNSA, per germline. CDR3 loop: CASSLQVVNQPQHF. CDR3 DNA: TGTGCCAGCAGCTTACAGGTCGTTAATCAGCCCCAGCATTTT.

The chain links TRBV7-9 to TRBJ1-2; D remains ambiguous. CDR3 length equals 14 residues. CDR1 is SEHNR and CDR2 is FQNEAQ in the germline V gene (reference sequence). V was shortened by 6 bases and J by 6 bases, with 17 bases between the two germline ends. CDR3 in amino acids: CASRRVGLVHGYTF. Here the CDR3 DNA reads TGTGCCAGCAGGAGGGTAGGGTTAGTGCATGGCTACACCTTC.

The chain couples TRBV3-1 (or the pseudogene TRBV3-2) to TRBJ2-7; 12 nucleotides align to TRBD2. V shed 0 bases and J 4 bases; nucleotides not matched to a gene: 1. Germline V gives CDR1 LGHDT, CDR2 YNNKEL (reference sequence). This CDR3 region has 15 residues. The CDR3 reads CASSQDLAGGYEQYF. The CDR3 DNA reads TGTGCCAGCAGCCAAGACCTAGCGGGAGGGTACGAGCAGTACTTC.

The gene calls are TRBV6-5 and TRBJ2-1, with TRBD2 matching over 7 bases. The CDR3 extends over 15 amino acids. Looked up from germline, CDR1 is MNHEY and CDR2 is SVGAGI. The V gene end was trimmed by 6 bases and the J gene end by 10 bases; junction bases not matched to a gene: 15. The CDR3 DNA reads TGTGCCAGCAGAGACCCGGGACTACCGATGATAGAGCAGTTCTTC. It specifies CASRDPGLPMIEQFF.

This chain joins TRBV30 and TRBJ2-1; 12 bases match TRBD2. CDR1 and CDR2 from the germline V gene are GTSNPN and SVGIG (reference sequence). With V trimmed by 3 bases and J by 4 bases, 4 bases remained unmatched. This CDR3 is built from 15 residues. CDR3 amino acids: CAWRGTSGPYNEQFF. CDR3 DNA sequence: TGTGCCTGGAGAGGGACTAGCGGGCCATACAATGAGCAGTTCTTC.